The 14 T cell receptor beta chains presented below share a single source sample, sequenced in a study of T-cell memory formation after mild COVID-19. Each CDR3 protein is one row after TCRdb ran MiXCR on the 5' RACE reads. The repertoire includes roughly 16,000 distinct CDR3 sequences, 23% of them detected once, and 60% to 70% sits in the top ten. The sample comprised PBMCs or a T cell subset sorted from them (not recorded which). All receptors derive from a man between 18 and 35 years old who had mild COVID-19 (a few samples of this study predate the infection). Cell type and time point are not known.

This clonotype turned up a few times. This CDR3 reads CASVWDRAQETQYF. The CDR3 DNA reads TGTGCCAGCGTTTGGGACAGGGCCCAAGAGACCCAGTACTTC. The chain links TRBV2 to TRBJ2-5, with 9 bases that match TRBD1. With 8 bases clipped from V and 1 base from J, the junction kept 5 bases outside the gene matches. Germline V gene data show CDR1 as SNHLY and CDR2 as FYNNEI. There are 14 residues in the CDR3.

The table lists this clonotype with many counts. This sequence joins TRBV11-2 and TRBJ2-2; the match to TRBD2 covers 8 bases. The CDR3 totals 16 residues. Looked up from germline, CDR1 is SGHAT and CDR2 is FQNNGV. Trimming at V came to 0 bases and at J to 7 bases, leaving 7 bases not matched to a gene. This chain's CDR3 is CASSLDYGGAIGELFF. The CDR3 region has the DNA TGTGCCAGCAGCTTAGATTACGGGGGGGCCATCGGGGAGCTGTTTTTT. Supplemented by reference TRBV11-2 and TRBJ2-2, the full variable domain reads EAGVAQSPRYKIIEKRQSVAFWCNPISGHATLYWYQQILGQGPKLLIQFQNNGVVDDSQLPKDRFSAERLKGVDSTLKIQPAKLEDSAVYLCASSLDYGGAIGELFFGEGSRLTVL.

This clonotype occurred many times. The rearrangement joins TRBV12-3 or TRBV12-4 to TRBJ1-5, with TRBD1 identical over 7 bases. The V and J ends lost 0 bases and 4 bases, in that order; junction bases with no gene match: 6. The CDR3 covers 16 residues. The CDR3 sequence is CASSLAVGDSNQPQHF. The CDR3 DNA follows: TGTGCCAGCAGTTTAGCGGTGGGGGACAGTAATCAGCCCCAGCATTTT.

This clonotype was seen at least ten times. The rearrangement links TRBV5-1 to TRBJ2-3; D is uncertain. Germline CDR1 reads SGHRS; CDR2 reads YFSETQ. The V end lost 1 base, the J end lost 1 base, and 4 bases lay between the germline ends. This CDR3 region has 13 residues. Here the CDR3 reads CASSLYRTDTQYF. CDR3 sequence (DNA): TGCGCCAGCAGCTTGTACCGCACAGATACGCAGTATTTT.

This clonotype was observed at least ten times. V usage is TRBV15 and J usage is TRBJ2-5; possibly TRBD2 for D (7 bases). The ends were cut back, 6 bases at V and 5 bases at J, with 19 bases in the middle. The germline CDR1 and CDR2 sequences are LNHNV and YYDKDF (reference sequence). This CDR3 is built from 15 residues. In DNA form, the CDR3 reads TGTGCCACCAGTCCCTCGTGGGGGGGCGGTGAGACCCAGTACTTC. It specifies CATSPSWGGGETQYF.

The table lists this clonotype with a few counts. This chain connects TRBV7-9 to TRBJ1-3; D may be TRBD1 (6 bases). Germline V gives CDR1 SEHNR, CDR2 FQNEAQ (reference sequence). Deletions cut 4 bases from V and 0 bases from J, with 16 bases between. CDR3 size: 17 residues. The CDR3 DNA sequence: TGTGCCAGCAGCTCGGACAGAAACCCGCCCTCTGGAAACACCATATATTTT. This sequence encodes CASSSDRNPPSGNTIYF.

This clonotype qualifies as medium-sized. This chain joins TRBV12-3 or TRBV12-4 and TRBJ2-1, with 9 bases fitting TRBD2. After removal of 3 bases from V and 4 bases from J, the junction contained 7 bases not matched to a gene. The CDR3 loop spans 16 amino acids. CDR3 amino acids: CASSFLAGGPYNEQFF. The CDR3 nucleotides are TGTGCCAGCAGTTTCCTCGCGGGGGGGCCTTACAATGAGCAGTTCTTC.

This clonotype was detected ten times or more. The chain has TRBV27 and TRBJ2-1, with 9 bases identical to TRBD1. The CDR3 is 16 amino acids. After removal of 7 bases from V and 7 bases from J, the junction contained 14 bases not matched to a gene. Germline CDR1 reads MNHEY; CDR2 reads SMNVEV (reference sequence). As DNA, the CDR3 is TGTGCCAGCAATGGCCCGGACAGGGGCAGGGGTAATGAGCAGTTCTTC. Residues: CASNGPDRGRGNEQFF.

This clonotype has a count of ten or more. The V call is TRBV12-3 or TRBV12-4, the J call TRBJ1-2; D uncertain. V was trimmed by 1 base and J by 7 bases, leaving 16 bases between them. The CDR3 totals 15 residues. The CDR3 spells CASSLDFQAWGGYTF. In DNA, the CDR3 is TGTGCCAGCAGTTTAGATTTTCAGGCCTGGGGTGGCTACACCTTC.

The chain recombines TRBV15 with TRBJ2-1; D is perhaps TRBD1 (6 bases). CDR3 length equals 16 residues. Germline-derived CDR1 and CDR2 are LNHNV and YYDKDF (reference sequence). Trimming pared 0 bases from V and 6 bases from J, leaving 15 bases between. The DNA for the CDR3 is TGTGCCACCAGCAGAGAACAGGGTCCCCAGGGCAATGAGCAGTTCTTC. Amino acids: CATSREQGPQGNEQFF.

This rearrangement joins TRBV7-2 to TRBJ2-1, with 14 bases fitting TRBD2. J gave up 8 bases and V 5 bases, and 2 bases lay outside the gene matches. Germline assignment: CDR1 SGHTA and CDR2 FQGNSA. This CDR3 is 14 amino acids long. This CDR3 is CASSPGLAGDEQFF. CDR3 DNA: TGTGCCAGCAGCCCGGGACTAGCGGGAGATGAGCAGTTCTTC.

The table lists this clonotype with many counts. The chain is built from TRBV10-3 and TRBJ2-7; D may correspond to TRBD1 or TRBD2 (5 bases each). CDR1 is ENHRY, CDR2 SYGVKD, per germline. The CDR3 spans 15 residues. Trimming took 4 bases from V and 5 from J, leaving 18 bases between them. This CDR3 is CAISVPGKGLNEQYV. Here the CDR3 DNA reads TGTGCCATCAGTGTTCCGGGAAAGGGGCTGAACGAGCAGTACGTC.

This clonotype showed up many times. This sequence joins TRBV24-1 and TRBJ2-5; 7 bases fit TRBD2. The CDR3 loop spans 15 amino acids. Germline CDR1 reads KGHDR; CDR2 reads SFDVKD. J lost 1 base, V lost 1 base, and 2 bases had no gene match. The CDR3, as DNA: TGTGCCACCAGTGATTTCCGGGGGGTCCAAGAGACCCAGTACTTC. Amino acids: CATSDFRGVQETQYF.

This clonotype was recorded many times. The CDR3: CASSLFRPGGQETQYF. Written as DNA, the CDR3 is TGTGCCAGCAGCTTATTCAGGCCGGGGGGGCAAGAGACCCAGTACTTC. The chain joins TRBV11-2 to TRBJ2-5; 8 positions agree with TRBD2. The CDR3 runs to 16 residues. With V trimmed by 2 bases and J by 2 bases, 7 bases remained unmatched. The germline gives CDR1 SGHAT, CDR2 FQNNGV. The variable domain in full, with the rest retrieved from reference TRBV11-2 and TRBJ2-5, is EAGVAQSPRYKIIEKRQSVAFWCNPISGHATLYWYQQILGQGPKLLIQFQNNGVVDDSQLPKDRFSAERLKGVDSTLKIQPAKLEDSAVYLCASSLFRPGGQETQYFGPGTRLLVL.